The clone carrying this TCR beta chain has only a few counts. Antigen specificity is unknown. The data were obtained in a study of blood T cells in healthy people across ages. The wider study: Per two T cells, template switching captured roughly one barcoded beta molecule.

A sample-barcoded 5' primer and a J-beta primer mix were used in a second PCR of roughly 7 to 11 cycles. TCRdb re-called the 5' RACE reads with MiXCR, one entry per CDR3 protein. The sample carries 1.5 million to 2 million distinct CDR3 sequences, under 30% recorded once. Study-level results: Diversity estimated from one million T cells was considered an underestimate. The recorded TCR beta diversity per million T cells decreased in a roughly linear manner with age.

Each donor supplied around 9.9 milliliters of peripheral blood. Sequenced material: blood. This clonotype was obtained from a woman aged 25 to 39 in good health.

CDR3: CASMRGGTEETQYF. The CDR3 DNA is TGTGCCAGCATGAGGGGGGGGACCGAAGAGACCCAGTACTTC. V gene TRBV7-9 combines with J gene TRBJ2-5; D perhaps matches TRBD2 (7 bases). There are 14 residues in the CDR3. The germline gives CDR1 SEHNR, CDR2 FQNEAQ (reference sequence). V was clipped by 7 bases and J by 3 bases, with 15 bases between them. The variable domain in full, with the rest retrieved from reference TRBV7-9 and TRBJ2-5, is DTGVSQNPRHKITKRGQNVTFRCDPISEHNRLYWYRQTLGQGPEFLTYFQNEAQLEKSRLLSDRFSAERPKGSFSTLEIQRTEQGDSAMYLCASMRGGTEETQYFGPGTRLLVL.